A selection of T cell receptor beta chains follows, all from one sample in a study of beta chain features in type 1 diabetes. Generated by immunoSEQ multiplex PCR, the TCRdb table keeps only in-frame clones and is missing some. The sample has about 320,000 clones; about 15% are singletons. The source material was central memory CD4+ T cells from blood. The receptor set was obtained from a man aged 25 to 45 in good health. CDR3s include the opening cysteine and the closing phenylalanine or tryptophan. A D gene is named only where the DNA matches it firmly. Rows give clone size only sometimes, using once, few, many, or a class for an expanded clone.

>NA|TRBJ2-1|TRBV10-3|TRBD2
CAISEFVTSGGNEQFF
TGTGCCATCAGTGAGTTTGTAACTAGCGGGGGGAATGAGCAGTTCTTC
>NA|TRBJ2-1|TRBV5-6|TRBD1
CASSFGTDNEQFF
TGTGCCAGCAGCTTTGGGACAGACAATGAGCAGTTCTTC
>many|TRBJ2-3|TRBV29-1|TRBD2
CSVTSGTDTQYF
TGCAGCGTGACTAGCGGCACAGATACGCAGTATTTT
>NA|TRBJ1-6|TRBV7-8|NA
CATTRSANSPLHF
TGTGCCACCACTCGGTCGGCAAATTCACCCCTCCACTTT
>few|TRBJ1-4|TRBV6-5|NA
CASSPSGISNEKLFF
TGTGCCAGCAGTCCATCGGGGATTTCTAATGAAAAACTGTTTTTT
>NA|TRBJ1-5|TRBV19|NA
CASSYADGGNQPQHF
TGTGCCAGTAGTTATGCCGACGGAGGCAATCAGCCCCAGCATTTT
>few|TRBJ1-6|TRBV2|NA
CASSIRATVANSPLHF
TGTGCCAGCAGCATTCGGGCGACGGTGGCTAATTCACCCCTCCACTTT
>many|TRBJ2-1|TRBV7-3|TRBD2
CASSSGLAGFGEQFF
TGTGCCAGCAGCTCAGGCCTAGCGGGGTTTGGTGAGCAGTTCTTC
>NA|TRBJ1-5|TRBV2|NA
CASSGDLNQPQHF
TGTGCCAGCAGTGGGGACCTCAATCAGCCCCAGCATTTT
>many|TRBJ2-1|TRBV12-5|NA
CASGVGVAAVNEQFF
TGTGCTAGTGGTGTGGGGGTCGCGGCCGTGAATGAGCAGTTCTTC
>few|TRBJ1-4|TRBV2|NA
CASTVQGLSEKLFF
TGTGCCAGCACTGTCCAGGGGCTGAGTGAAAAACTGTTTTTT
>few|TRBJ2-1|TRBV19|NA
CASSIEGAYNEQFF
TGTGCCAGTAGTATAGAGGGGGCTTACAATGAGCAGTTCTTC
>few|TRBJ2-1|TRBV18|TRBD1
CASSPTDRAPFF
TGTGCCAGCTCACCCACGGACAGGGCTCCGTTCTTC
>NA|TRBJ2-3|TRBV7-9|NA
CASSSGGPVQGDTQYF
TGTGCCAGCAGCTCGGGGGGCCCAGTACAAGGAGATACGCAGTATTTT